These 11 T cell receptor beta chains originate from one sample sequenced in a study of CD8 T cells in ankylosing spondylitis. The antigens of these receptors remain unknown. Overall study findings and caveats: A TCR beta motif made of fewer than ten highly homologous variants seemed typical of ankylosing spondylitis blood.

TCRdb reprocessed the 5' RACE reads via MiXCR and lists one record per CDR3 protein. The sample shows about 750,000 distinct CDR3 sequences, about 20% of them seen only once. The sample was blood, either unsorted or a sorted T cell fraction (not recorded which). The receptors were sampled from a male donor with ankylosing spondylitis.

This clonotype was seen a handful of times. CDR3 in amino acids: CASSPGTLGLRSYEQYF. Written as DNA, the CDR3 is TGTGCCAGCAGTCCGGGGACACTGGGACTCCGATCCTACGAGCAGTACTTC. The chain uses TRBV28 and TRBJ2-7; D may match TRBD1 or TRBD2 (6 bases each). V lost 5 bases and J lost 1, with 21 bases in between. The CDR3 is 17 residues long. Germline V lookup: CDR1 MDHEN, CDR2 SYDVKM.

J is TRBJ2-6 and V is TRBV6-2 or TRBV6-3; 10 bases are a match to TRBD1. Looked up from germline, CDR1 is MNHEY and CDR2 is SVGEGT. The CDR3 runs 22 residues. V lost 6 bases and J lost 0; bases outside the gene matches: 20. CDR3 region: CASRAGDRGRPLLSSGANVLTF. CDR3 nucleotides: TGTGCCAGCAGGGCCGGGGACAGGGGCCGACCCCTTCTTAGCTCTGGGGCCAACGTCCTGACTTTC.

This clonotype was detected many times. The junction differs from germline at one of its ends, possibly a read error. The CDR3 DNA is TGTGCCAGTAGTTTAAGACAGGGCGATGGCTACACCTTC. Residues: CASSLRQGDGYTF. The gene calls are TRBV12-3 or TRBV12-4 and TRBJ1-2; 7 nucleotides line up with TRBD1. This CDR3 comprises 13 residues.

In its sample, this clonotype was seen a few times. This rearrangement joins TRBV7-2 to TRBJ1-3; D remains unclear. This CDR3 spans 14 amino acids. CDR1 and CDR2 (germline): SGHTA, FQGNSA. Trimming removed 4 bases from V and 1 base from J, with 8 bases in between. CDR3 protein: CASSSFRSGNTIYF. In nucleotides, the CDR3 is TGTGCCAGCAGCTCCTTCCGGTCTGGAAACACCATATATTTT.

The sample holds a few counts of this clonotype. One junction end does not reproduce the germline sequence, and a read error may be involved. The rearrangement joins TRBV4-2 to TRBJ2-1, with D perhaps TRBD2 (5 bases). Per the germline V gene, CDR1 is LGHNA and CDR2 is YNFKEQ. The CDR3 runs to 11 residues. CDR3 DNA: TGTGCCAGCAGTCAAGCGGAGAGACGATTCTTC. Amino acids: CASSQAERRFF.

This clonotype was recorded many times. The V and J genes are TRBV3-1 and TRBJ2-1; no clear D gene. Trimming took off 1 base at V and 5 bases at J, with 6 bases between the two ends. Germline V gene lookup returns CDR1 LGHDT and CDR2 YNNKEL (reference sequence). CDR3 length equals 13 residues. CDR3 sequence reads: CASSQVLDNEQFF. Here the CDR3 DNA reads TGTGCCAGCAGCCAAGTCCTAGACAATGAGCAGTTCTTC.

V gene TRBV12-3 or TRBV12-4 combines with J gene TRBJ1-2; 7 bases fit TRBD1. J gave up 6 bases and V 4 bases, and 5 bases lay outside the gene matches. The CDR3 contains 13 residues. For the CDR3, the DNA is TGTGCCAGCAGTTCGACAGGGATAAATGGCTACACCTTC. This sequence encodes CASSSTGINGYTF.

J is TRBJ1-2 and V is TRBV12-3 or TRBV12-4; no clear D gene. The CDR3 runs 15 residues. The ends were cut back, 0 bases at V and 1 base at J, with 9 bases in the middle. CDR3 in amino acids: CASSLAGLNNYGYTF. The DNA for the CDR3 is TGTGCCAGCAGTTTAGCAGGGCTTAATAACTATGGCTACACCTTC.

This sequence joins TRBV7-3 and TRBJ2-3, with a weak D call TRBD2 (6 bases). The CDR3 length is 15 residues. V shed 0 bases and J shed 3 bases, with 10 bases lying between them. Germline-derived CDR1 and CDR2 are SGHTA and FQGTGA. The CDR3 sequence: CASSLTALATDTQYF. CDR3 nucleotide sequence: TGTGCCAGCAGCTTAACGGCGCTAGCGACAGATACGCAGTATTTT.

This clonotype has a count of ten or more. Since the CDR3 does not end with the conserved phenylalanine or tryptophan, this likely comes from a read error. The limits of the CDR3 on the DNA are not certain, so only TCRdb's listed CDR3 is given. The chain combines TRBV2 with TRBJ2-7; the table's D call TRBD1 went unverified against the DNA. The V gene's germline CDR1 is SNHLY and CDR2 FYNNEI. The CDR3 is 9 residues long, ends included. The CDR3 is CASRGARNI.

This clonotype was counted between two and nine times. V usage is TRBV29-1 and J usage is TRBJ1-4; a weak D match, TRBD1 (5 bases). V was clipped by 4 bases and J by 5 bases, with 8 bases between them. This CDR3 is built from 12 residues. CDR1 and CDR2 (germline): SQVTM, ANQGSEA. The CDR3 DNA is TGCAGCGTTGGGGCAGGGAATGAAAAACTGTTTTTT. Its protein product is CSVGAGNEKLFF.